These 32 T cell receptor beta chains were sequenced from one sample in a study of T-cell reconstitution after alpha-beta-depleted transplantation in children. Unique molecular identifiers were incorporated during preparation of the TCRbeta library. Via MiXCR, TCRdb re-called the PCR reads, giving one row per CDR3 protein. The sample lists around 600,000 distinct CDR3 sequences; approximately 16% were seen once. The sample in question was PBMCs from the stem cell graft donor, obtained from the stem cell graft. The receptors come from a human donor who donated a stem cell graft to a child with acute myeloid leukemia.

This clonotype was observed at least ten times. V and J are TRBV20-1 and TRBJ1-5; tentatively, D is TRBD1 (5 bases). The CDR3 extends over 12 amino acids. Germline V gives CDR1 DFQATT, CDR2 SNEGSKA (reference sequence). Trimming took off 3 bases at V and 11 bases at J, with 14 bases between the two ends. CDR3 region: CSARGPSRAQHF. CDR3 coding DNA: TGCAGTGCTAGGGGACCTAGCCGAGCCCAGCATTTT.

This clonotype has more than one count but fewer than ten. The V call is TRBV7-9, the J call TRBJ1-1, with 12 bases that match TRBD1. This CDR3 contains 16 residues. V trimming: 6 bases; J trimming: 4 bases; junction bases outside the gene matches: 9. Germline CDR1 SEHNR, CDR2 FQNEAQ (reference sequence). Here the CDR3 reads CASRARSGQGATEAFF. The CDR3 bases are TGTGCCAGCAGGGCTAGATCGGGACAGGGGGCCACTGAAGCTTTCTTT.

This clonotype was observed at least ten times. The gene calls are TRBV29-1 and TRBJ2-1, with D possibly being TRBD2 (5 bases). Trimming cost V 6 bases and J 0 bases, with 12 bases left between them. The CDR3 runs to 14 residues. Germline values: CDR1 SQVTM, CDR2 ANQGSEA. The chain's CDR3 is CSVLSGPSYNEQFF. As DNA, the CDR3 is TGCAGCGTGCTGAGCGGACCCTCCTACAATGAGCAGTTCTTC.

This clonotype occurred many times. CDR3 nucleotide sequence: TGCAGCGTTGAAGAGCAGGGGCCCTACATGTACTTC. Its translation is CSVEEQGPYMYF. This chain joins TRBV29-1 and TRBJ2-7, with D maybe TRBD1 (6 bases). The germline V gene has CDR1 SQVTM and CDR2 ANQGSEA. V lost 0 bases and J 12 bases, leaving 15 bases between the germline ends. The CDR3 is 12 amino acids.

CDR3 DNA: TGTGCCAGCAGCGGGAGGGGTGGAATGAACAATGAGCAGTTCTTC. Protein sequence: CASSGRGGMNNEQFF. This chain uses TRBV9 with TRBJ2-1; tentatively, D is TRBD2 (6 bases). Germline assignment: CDR1 SGDLS and CDR2 YYNGEE. V lost 3 bases to trimming and J lost 5 bases, with 15 bases between them. CDR3 length equals 15 residues.

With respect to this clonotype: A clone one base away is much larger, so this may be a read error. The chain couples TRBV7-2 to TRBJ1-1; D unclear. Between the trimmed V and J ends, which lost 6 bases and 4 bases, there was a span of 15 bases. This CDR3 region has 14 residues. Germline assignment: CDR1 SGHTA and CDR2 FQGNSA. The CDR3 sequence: CASRAGELFTEAFF. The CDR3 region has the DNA TGTGCCAGCAGGGCTGGGGAGTTATTCACTGAAGCTTTCTTT.

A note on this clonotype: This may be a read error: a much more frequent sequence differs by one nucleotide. The CDR3 DNA reads as TGTGCCAGCAGCTTAGTGTGGACAGTGGCCAATTCACCCCTCCACTTT. This translates into CASSLVWTVANSPLHF. V usage is TRBV7-2 and J usage is TRBJ1-6; D perhaps matches TRBD1 (6 bases). CDR3 length: 16 amino acids. Germline values: CDR1 SGHTA, CDR2 FQGNSA. With 1 base removed from V and 7 bases from J, the gap between germline ends came to 14 bases.

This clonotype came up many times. CDR3 sequence: CASSLVASYNEQFF. The CDR3 bases are TGCGCCAGCAGCTTGGTCGCCTCCTACAATGAGCAGTTCTTC. The genes are TRBV5-1 and TRBJ2-1; no reliable D call. V lost 0 bases to trimming and J lost 0 bases, with 4 bases between them. Germline assignment: CDR1 SGHRS and CDR2 YFSETQ. The CDR3 consists of 14 residues. Drawing the rest from reference TRBV5-1 and TRBJ2-1, the complete variable domain is KAGVTQTPRYLIKTRGQQVTLSCSPISGHRSVSWYQQTPGQGLQFLFEYFSETQRNKGNFPGRFSGRQFSNSRSEMNVSTLELGDSALYLCASSLVASYNEQFFGPGTRLTVL.

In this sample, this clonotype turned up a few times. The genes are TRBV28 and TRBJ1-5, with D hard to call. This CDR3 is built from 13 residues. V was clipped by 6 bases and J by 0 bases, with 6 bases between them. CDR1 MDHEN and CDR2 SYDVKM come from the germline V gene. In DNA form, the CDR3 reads TGTGCCAGCAGGACCCTTAGCAATCAGCCCCAGCATTTT. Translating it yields CASRTLSNQPQHF.

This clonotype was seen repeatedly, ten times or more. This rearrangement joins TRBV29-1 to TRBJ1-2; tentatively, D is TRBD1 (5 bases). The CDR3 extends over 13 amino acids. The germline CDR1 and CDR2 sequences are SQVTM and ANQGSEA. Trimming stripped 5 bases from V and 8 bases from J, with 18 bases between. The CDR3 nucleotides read TGCAGCGTTTATACCGGGACCCGGGGGGGCTACACCTTC. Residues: CSVYTGTRGGYTF.

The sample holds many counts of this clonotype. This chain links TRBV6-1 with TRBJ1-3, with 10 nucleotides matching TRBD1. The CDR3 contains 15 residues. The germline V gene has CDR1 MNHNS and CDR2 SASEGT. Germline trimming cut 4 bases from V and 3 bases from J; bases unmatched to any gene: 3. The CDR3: CASSGDRGYGNTIYF. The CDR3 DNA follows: TGTGCCAGCAGTGGGGACAGGGGTTATGGAAACACCATATATTTT.

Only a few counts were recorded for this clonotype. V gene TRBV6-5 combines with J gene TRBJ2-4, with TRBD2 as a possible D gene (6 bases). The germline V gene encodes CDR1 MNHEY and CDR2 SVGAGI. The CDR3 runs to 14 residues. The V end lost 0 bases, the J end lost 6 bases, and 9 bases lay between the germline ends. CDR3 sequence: CASSYSEGLNIQYF. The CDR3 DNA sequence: TGTGCCAGCAGTTACTCGGAGGGGTTAAACATTCAGTACTTC.

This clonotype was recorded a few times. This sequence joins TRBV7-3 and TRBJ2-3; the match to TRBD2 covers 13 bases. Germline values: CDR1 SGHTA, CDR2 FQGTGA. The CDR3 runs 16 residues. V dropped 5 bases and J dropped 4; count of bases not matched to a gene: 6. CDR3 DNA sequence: TGTGCCAGCAGCGCGGGACTAGCGGGGTTAGCAGATACGCAGTATTTT. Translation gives CASSAGLAGLADTQYF.

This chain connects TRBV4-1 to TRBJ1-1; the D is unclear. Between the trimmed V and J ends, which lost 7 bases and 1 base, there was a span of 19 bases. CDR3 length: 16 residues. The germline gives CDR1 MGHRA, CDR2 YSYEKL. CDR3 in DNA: TGCGCCAGCACCAATCCCTTAAATCCAGGGAACACTGAAGCTTTCTTT. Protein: CASTNPLNPGNTEAFF.

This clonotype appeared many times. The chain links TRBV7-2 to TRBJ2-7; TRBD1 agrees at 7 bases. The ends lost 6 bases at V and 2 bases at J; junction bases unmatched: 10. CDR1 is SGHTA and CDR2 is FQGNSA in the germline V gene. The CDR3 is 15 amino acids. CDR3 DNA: TGTGCCAGCAGTAGATCCGGGACAGTTACCTACGAGCAGTACTTC. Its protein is CASSRSGTVTYEQYF. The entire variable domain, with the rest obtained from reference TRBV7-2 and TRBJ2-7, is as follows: GAGVSQSPSNKVTEKGKDVELRCDPISGHTALYWYRQSLGQGLEFLIYFQGNSAPDKSGLPSDRFSAERTGGSVSTLTIQRTQQEDSAVYLCASSRSGTVTYEQYFGPGTRLTVT.

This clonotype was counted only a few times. CDR3 bases: TGTGCCAGCAGCTTAAGTTTCAGGAACACTGAAGCTTTCTTT. This gives the protein CASSLSFRNTEAFF. The rearrangement uses TRBV13 and TRBJ1-1, with unresolved D. V lost 2 bases and J 1 base, leaving 8 bases between the germline ends. The CDR3 totals 14 residues. Germline CDR1 PRHDT, CDR2 FYEKMQ (reference sequence).

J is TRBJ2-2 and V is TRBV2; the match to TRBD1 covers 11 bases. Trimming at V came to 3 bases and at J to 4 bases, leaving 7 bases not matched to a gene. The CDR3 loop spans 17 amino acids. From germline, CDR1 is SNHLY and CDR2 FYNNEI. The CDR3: CASSEGGQGAITGELFF. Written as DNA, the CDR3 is TGTGCCAGCAGTGAGGGAGGACAGGGGGCTATCACCGGGGAGCTGTTTTTT. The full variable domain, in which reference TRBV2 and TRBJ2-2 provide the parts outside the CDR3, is EPEVTQTPSHQVTQMGQEVILRCVPISNHLYFYWYRQILGQKVEFLVSFYNNEISEKSEIFDDQFSVERPDGSNFTLKIRSTKLEDSAMYFCASSEGGQGAITGELFFGEGSRLTVL.

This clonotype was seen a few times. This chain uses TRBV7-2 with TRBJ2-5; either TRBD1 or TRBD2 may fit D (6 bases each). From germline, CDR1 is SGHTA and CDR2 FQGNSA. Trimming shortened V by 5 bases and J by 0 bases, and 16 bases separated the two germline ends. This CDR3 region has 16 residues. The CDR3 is CASSPRDKQYQETQYF. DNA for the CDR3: TGTGCCAGCAGCCCGCGGGACAAGCAGTACCAAGAGACCCAGTACTTC.

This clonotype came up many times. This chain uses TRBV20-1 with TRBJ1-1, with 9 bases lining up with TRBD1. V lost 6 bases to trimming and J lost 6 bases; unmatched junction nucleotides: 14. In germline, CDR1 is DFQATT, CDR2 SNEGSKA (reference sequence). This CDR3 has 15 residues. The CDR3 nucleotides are TGCAGTGCCTCCCGACAGGGGGGCGCGAAGTCTGAAGCTTTCTTT. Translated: CSASRQGGAKSEAFF.

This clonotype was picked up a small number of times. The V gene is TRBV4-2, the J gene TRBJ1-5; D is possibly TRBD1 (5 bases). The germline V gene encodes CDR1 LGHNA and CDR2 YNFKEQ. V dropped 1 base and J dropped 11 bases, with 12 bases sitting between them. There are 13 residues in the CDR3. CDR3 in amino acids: CASSQGGGLAQHF. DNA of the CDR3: TGTGCCAGCAGCCAAGGGGGGGGACTCGCCCAGCATTTT.

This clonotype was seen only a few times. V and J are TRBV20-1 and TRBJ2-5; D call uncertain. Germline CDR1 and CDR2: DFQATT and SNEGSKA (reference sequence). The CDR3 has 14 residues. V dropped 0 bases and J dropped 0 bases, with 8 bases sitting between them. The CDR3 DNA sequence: TGCAGTGCTAGAGATTTAAGGGACCAAGAGACCCAGTACTTC. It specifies CSARDLRDQETQYF.

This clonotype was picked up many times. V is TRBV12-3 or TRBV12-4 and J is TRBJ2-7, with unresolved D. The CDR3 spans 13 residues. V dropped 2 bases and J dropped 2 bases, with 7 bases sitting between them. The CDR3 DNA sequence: TGTGCCAGCAGTTTATTAGGGACCTACGAGCAGTACTTC. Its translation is CASSLLGTYEQYF.

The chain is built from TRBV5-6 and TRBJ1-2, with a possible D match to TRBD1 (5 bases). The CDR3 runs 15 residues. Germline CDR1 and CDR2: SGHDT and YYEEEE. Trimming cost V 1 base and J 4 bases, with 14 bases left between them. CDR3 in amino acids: CASSLFGAIIYGYTF. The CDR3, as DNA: TGTGCCAGCAGCTTGTTTGGGGCGATAATCTATGGCTACACCTTC.

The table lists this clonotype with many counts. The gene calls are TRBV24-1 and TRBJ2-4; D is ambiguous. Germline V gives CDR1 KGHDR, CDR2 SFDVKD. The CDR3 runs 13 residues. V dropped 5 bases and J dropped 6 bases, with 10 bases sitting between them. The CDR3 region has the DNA TGTGCCACCAGTGCCGATACTCCAAACATTCAGTACTTC. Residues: CATSADTPNIQYF.

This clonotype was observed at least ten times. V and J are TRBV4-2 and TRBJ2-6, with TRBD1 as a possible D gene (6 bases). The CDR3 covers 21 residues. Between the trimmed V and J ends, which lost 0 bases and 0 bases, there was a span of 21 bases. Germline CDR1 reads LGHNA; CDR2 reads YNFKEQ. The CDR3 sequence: CASSQDLLAGALISGANVLTF. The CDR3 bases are TGTGCCAGCAGCCAAGATCTTTTGGCAGGGGCGCTAATCTCTGGGGCCAACGTCCTGACTTTC.

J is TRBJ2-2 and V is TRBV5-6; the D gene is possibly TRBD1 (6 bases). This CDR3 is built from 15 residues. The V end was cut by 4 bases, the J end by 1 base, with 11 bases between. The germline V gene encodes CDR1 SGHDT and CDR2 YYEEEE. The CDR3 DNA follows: TGTGCCAGCAGCACACGGACAGAGAACACCGGGGAGCTGTTTTTT. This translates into CASSTRTENTGELFF.

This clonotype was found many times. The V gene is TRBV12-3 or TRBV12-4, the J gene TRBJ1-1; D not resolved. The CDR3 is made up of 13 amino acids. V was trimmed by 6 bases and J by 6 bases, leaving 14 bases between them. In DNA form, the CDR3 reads TGTGCCAGCAGCCCCACGCGGAGCCCTGAAGCTTTCTTT. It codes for CASSPTRSPEAFF.

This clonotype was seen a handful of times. Here the CDR3 DNA reads TGTGCCAGCAGCCCTCAGGGGGGGGGATACACTGAAGCTTTCTTT. Its protein product is CASSPQGGGYTEAFF. The rearrangement links TRBV7-8 to TRBJ1-1; 7 nucleotides align to TRBD1. The germline V gene encodes CDR1 SGHVS and CDR2 FQNEAQ. The CDR3 loop spans 15 amino acids. The V segment lost 5 bases and the J segment 3 bases; nucleotides outside the gene matches: 9.

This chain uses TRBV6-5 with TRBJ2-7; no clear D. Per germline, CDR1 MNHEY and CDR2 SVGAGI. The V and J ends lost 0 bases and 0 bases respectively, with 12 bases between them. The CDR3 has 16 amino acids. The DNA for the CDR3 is TGTGCCAGCAGTTACTCCGCAGGTTTGAGCTCCTACGAGCAGTACGTC. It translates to CASSYSAGLSSYEQYV.

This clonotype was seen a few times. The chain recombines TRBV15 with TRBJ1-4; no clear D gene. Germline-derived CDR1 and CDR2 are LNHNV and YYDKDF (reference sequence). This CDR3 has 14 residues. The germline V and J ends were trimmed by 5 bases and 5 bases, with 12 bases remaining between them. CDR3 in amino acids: CATSRGQLNEKLFF. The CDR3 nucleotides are TGTGCCACCAGCCGCGGCCAGTTAAATGAAAAACTGTTTTTT.

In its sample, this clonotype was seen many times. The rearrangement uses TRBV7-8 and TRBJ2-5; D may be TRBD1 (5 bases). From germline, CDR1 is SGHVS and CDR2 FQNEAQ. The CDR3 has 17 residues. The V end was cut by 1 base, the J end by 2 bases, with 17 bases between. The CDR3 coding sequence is TGTGCCAGCAGCTTAGACTCCATGGACAATCGTCAAGAGACCCAGTACTTC. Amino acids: CASSLDSMDNRQETQYF.

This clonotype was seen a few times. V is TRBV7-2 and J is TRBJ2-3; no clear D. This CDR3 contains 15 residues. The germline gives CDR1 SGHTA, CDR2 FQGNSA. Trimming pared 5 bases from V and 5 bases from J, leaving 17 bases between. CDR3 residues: CASSLPVGRGDTQYF. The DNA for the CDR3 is TGTGCCAGCAGCCTTCCGGTAGGTCGAGGAGATACGCAGTATTTT.